Listed here are 8 T cell receptor beta chains from one sample, sequenced in a study of blood T cell repertoires in COVID-19. Clones were read by immunoSEQ multiplex PCR, and TCRdb kept only the in-frame ones, dropping some. Of 150,000 to 160,000 clones in the sample, roughly four fifths are singletons; the top ten hold about 31%. The sequenced material came from peripheral blood. These receptors were obtained from an older woman with acute or convalescent COVID-19.

The CDR3 DNA follows: TGTGCCAGCAGCCCCGGGACTAGCCAGGGAGAGACCCAGTACTTC. Its translation: CASSPGTSQGETQYF. V gene TRBV11-3 combines with J gene TRBJ2-5, with TRBD2 matching over 9 bases. Trimming cost V 5 bases and J 4 bases; bases outside gene matches: 8. Per the germline V gene, CDR1 is SGHNT and CDR2 is YENEEA. CDR3 size: 15 residues. Drawing the rest from reference TRBV11-3 and TRBJ2-5, the complete variable domain is EAGVVQSPRYKIIEKKQPVAFWCNPISGHNTLYWYLQNLGQGPELLIRYENEEAVDDSQLPKDRFSAERLKGVDSTLKIQPAELGDSAVYLCASSPGTSQGETQYFGPGTRLLVL.

The gene calls are TRBV5-4 and TRBJ1-6, with a tentative D call TRBD1 (5 bases). Germline assignment: CDR1 SGHNT and CDR2 YYREEE (reference sequence). There are 14 residues in the CDR3. Trimming took 0 bases from V and 9 from J, leaving 10 bases between them. The CDR3 spells CASSLGRGGSPLHF. The CDR3 nucleotides are TGTGCCAGCAGCTTGGGGAGGGGAGGTTCACCCCTCCACTTT. The full variable domain, in which reference TRBV5-4 and TRBJ1-6 provide the parts outside the CDR3, is ETGVTQSPTHLIKTRGQQVTLRCSSQSGHNTVSWYQQALGQGPQFIFQYYREEENGRGNFPPRFSGLQFPNYSSELNVNALELDDSALYLCASSLGRGGSPLHFGNGTRLTVT.

The rearrangement links TRBV12-3 or TRBV12-4 to TRBJ1-2, with D possibly being TRBD1 (5 bases). The CDR3 runs to 13 residues. Trimming cost V 5 bases and J 7 bases, with 14 bases left between them. CDR3 DNA: TGTGCCAGCAGTCCGGGGACTTTCGGTGGCTACACCTTC. It is translated as CASSPGTFGGYTF.

This chain joins TRBV4-2 and TRBJ2-3, with TRBD2 matching 9 bases. This CDR3 spans 18 amino acids. The germline CDR1 and CDR2 sequences are LGHNA and YNFKEQ. V was clipped by 1 base and J by 4 bases; unmatched bases: 12. DNA for the CDR3: TGTGCCAGCAGCCAAGTTGGGCATAGCGGGGGCGGGGCAGATACGCAGTATTTT. Translating it yields CASSQVGHSGGGADTQYF.

This clone was observed once. This sequence joins TRBV10-3 and TRBJ2-5, with TRBD2 matching over 13 bases. The CDR3 is made up of 13 amino acids. Germline V CDR1 and CDR2: ENHRY, SYGVKD. V lost 10 bases and J lost 7; bases outside the gene matches: 6. The CDR3 sequence: CATRTSGGGTQYF. The DNA for the CDR3 is TGTGCCACCCGGACTAGCGGGGGTGGGACCCAGTACTTC.

The DNA of the CDR3 is TGTGCCAGCTCACTGAGGGATATGAACACTGAAGCTTTCTTT. Translated: CASSLRDMNTEAFF. The chain recombines TRBV18 with TRBJ1-1; D remains ambiguous. CDR1 and CDR2 from the germline V gene are KGHSH and LQKENI. Trimming pared 4 bases from V and 0 bases from J, leaving 9 bases between. The CDR3 totals 14 residues.

The chain has TRBV30 and TRBJ2-3; D is undetermined. The germline gives CDR1 GTSNPN, CDR2 SVGIG (reference sequence). Trimming cost V 2 bases and J 9 bases, with 9 bases left between them. This CDR3 comprises 11 residues. The CDR3 here is CAWSLPSTQYF. CDR3 coding DNA: TGTGCCTGGAGTCTACCCTCAACGCAGTATTTT.

In nucleotides, the CDR3 is TGTGCCATCAGTGAGTCCCCAGGGGCGAACACTGAAGCTTTCTTT. Translation: CAISESPGANTEAFF. V gene TRBV10-3 combines with J gene TRBJ1-1; D perhaps matches TRBD1 (6 bases). CDR1 and CDR2 (germline): ENHRY, SYGVKD. With 0 bases removed from V and 1 base from J, the gap between germline ends came to 9 bases. The CDR3 sequence is 15 residues long.